Here is one TCR beta chain with its context. The data belong to a study of CD8+ T cells in alopecia areata. This CDR3 comprises 15 residues. Germline V CDR1 and CDR2: MGHRA, YSYEKL. V dropped 1 base and J dropped 3; count of bases not matched to a gene: 3. RNA extraction and reverse transcription yielded cDNA as sequencing template. Data came from immunoSEQ multiplex PCR; TCRdb stores just in-frame clones and leaves some out. The table has 110,000 to 150,000 clones, less than 75% seen once. The sample taken for sequencing was CD8+ T cells sorted from blood. The chain employs TRBV4-1 and TRBJ2-7; 10 bases agree with TRBD1. The sequence derives from a human donor in good health. In DNA, the CDR3 is TGCGCCAGCAGCCAAGGGGGGACAGGGGACTACGAGCAGTACTTC. It yields the protein CASSQGGTGDYEQYF.